Following are 29 T cell receptor beta chains from one sample sequenced in a study of shared clonotypes between healthy human individuals. Repertoires were generated with immunoSEQ multiplex PCR, while TCRdb's copy carries only in-frame clones and drops some. The data show about 2.4 million clones, 93% seen once. Sequencing was carried out using naive CD4+ T cells from PBMCs. Described subset: CD45RA+ positively selected. Source of these receptors: a young man in good health. Some clones in this sample may be carry-over from other donors' samples.

The chain recombines TRBV5-1 with TRBJ2-1, with 10 positions matching TRBD2. V shed 6 bases, J shed 3 bases, and the junction held 15 bases outside the gene matches. The CDR3 extends over 18 amino acids. Germline V gene lookup returns CDR1 SGHRS and CDR2 YFSETQ. The DNA for the CDR3 is TGCGCCAGCAAAGTCTTGTTAAGCGGGAGGGTTAACTACAATGAGCAGTTCTTC. Translating gives CASKVLLSGRVNYNEQFF.

CDR3 bases: TGTGCCAGCAGCTCCGACAGGGCTGCCTACAATGAGCAGTTCTTC. It codes for CASSSDRAAYNEQFF. The V call is TRBV11-1, the J call TRBJ2-1, with 7 bases lining up with TRBD1. The CDR3 has 15 residues. In germline, CDR1 is SGHAT, CDR2 FQDESV (reference sequence). After removal of 4 bases from V and 2 bases from J, the junction contained 5 bases not matched to a gene.

The chain carries TRBV7-3 and TRBJ1-1; D possibly corresponds to TRBD1 (5 bases). The CDR3 spans 15 residues. Deletions cut 4 bases from V and 0 bases from J, with 12 bases between. CDR1 is SGHTA and CDR2 is FQGTGA in the germline V gene. In DNA form, the CDR3 reads TGTGCCAGCAGCTCGTTGGGGGTTGTGAACACTGAAGCTTTCTTT. Translated, it gives CASSSLGVVNTEAFF.

The chain joins TRBV7-9 to TRBJ1-4; TRBD1 agrees at 9 bases. The CDR3 length is 15 residues. V shed 4 bases, J shed 6 bases, and the junction held 6 bases outside the gene matches. The germline gives CDR1 SEHNR, CDR2 FQNEAQ (reference sequence). The CDR3, as DNA: TGTGCCAGCAGCTCGGGACAGGGAGGGGATGAAAAACTGTTTTTT. Translating it yields CASSSGQGGDEKLFF.

V is TRBV14 and J is TRBJ2-7, with 10 bases lining up with TRBD1. The junction had 3 bases not matched to a gene; V was cut back by 4 bases and J by 3 bases. The length of the CDR3 is 14 residues. Germline CDR1 reads SGHDN; CDR2 reads FVKESK. This CDR3 reads CASSPTGGFYEQYF. CDR3 nucleotide sequence: TGTGCCAGCAGCCCGACAGGGGGCTTCTACGAGCAGTACTTC.

V gene TRBV5-4 combines with J gene TRBJ1-2, with 7 bases fitting TRBD1. Germline V lookup: CDR1 SGHNT, CDR2 YYREEE (reference sequence). The length of the CDR3 is 15 residues. V was pared by 4 bases and J by 4 bases, with 10 bases of the junction left unmatched. The CDR3 DNA follows: TGTGCCAGCAGCGAACAGGGGCAGGGTTTCTATGGCTACACCTTC. Encoded protein: CASSEQGQGFYGYTF.

V is TRBV5-1 and J is TRBJ2-1, with 9 bases that match TRBD2. The CDR3 runs to 13 residues. Germline V gene sequence: CDR1 SGHRS, CDR2 YFSETQ. J gave up 6 bases and V 3 bases, and 1 base lay outside the gene matches. The CDR3 DNA follows: TGCGCCAGCAGCTGGACTAGCGCCAATGAGCAGTTCTTC. Residues: CASSWTSANEQFF.

The V call is TRBV6-1, the J call TRBJ2-6, with 12 bases identical to TRBD1. The CDR3 runs 20 residues. V shed 2 bases and J 2 bases; nucleotides not matched to a gene: 10. Germline CDR1 is MNHNS and CDR2 is SASEGT. DNA of the CDR3: TGTGCCAGCAGTGAAACGATATTCGGGACAGGGGGCGCTGGGGCCAACGTCCTGACTTTC. This encodes CASSETIFGTGGAGANVLTF.

V is TRBV6-1 and J is TRBJ2-5; a possible D gene is TRBD2 (5 bases). The length of the CDR3 is 14 residues. CDR1 MNHNS and CDR2 SASEGT come from the germline V gene. Trimming stripped 9 bases from V and 3 bases from J, with 17 bases between. CDR3: CASSQGTRKETQYF. CDR3 bases: TGTGCCAGTTCCCAAGGTACTAGGAAAGAGACCCAGTACTTC.

On this clone itself: The sample holds other DNA sequences that translate to the same CDR3. The chain is built from TRBV28 and TRBJ2-7, with no clear D. This CDR3 is 13 amino acids long. Germline loops: CDR1 MDHEN, CDR2 SYDVKM. The germline V and J ends were trimmed by 3 bases and 1 base, with 7 bases remaining between them. The CDR3 region has the DNA TGTGCCAGCAGTTTGGGTCGGTCCTACGAGCAGTACTTC. This gives the protein CASSLGRSYEQYF.

The V and J genes are TRBV7-3 and TRBJ2-1; no clear D gene. The length of the CDR3 is 13 residues. Germline V lookup: CDR1 SGHTA, CDR2 FQGTGA. V was trimmed by 5 bases and J by 9 bases, leaving 14 bases between them. The CDR3 reads CASSQTGRIEQFF. CDR3 nucleotide sequence: TGTGCCAGCAGCCAAACCGGGCGAATTGAGCAGTTCTTC.

The genes are TRBV11-2 and TRBJ2-1; maybe TRBD2 (6 bases). V was cut by 2 bases and J by 0 bases, with 17 bases left in between. Germline V lookup: CDR1 SGHAT, CDR2 FQNNGV. This CDR3 contains 18 residues. The CDR3 spells CASSLTPLAAHSYNEQFF. The CDR3 bases are TGTGCCAGCAGCTTAACCCCGTTAGCGGCCCACTCCTACAATGAGCAGTTCTTC.

The chain's CDR3 is CASSHDLPGRAPYGYTF. In DNA, the CDR3 is TGCGCCAGCAGCCACGACCTACCAGGGCGTGCCCCGTATGGCTACACCTTC. This chain links TRBV5-1 with TRBJ1-2, with D perhaps matching TRBD1 (5 bases). Trimming pared 4 bases from V and 5 bases from J, leaving 24 bases between. The CDR3 covers 17 residues. Germline lookup yields CDR1 SGHRS and CDR2 YFSETQ.

The CDR3 sequence is CASSFGTSPQETQYF. CDR3 DNA: TGCGCCAGCAGCTTTGGGACTAGTCCTCAAGAGACCCAGTACTTC. The J gene is TRBJ2-5, the V gene TRBV5-1; 8 nucleotides agree with TRBD2. The CDR3 is 15 amino acids. Germline trimming cut 2 bases from V and 2 bases from J; bases unmatched to any gene: 5. Germline CDR1 reads SGHRS; CDR2 reads YFSETQ.

A single count supports this clone. The V call is TRBV18, the J call TRBJ2-7; unclear D gene. CDR3 length: 14 amino acids. CDR1 is KGHSH, CDR2 LQKENI, per germline. V dropped 2 bases and J dropped 0 bases, with 8 bases sitting between them. The CDR3 loop reads CASSPKAVSYEQYF. The CDR3 region has the DNA TGTGCCAGCTCACCAAAGGCAGTCTCCTACGAGCAGTACTTC.

In nucleotides, the CDR3 is TGTGCCAGCAGCCCTAGGACAGGGGGTTATTTCGGGGAGCTGTTTTTT. It encodes CASSPRTGGYFGELFF. The chain recombines TRBV7-2 with TRBJ2-2, with 10 positions matching TRBD1. The CDR3 runs to 16 residues. Germline CDR1 is SGHTA and CDR2 is FQGNSA. The V segment lost 5 bases and the J segment 7 bases; nucleotides outside the gene matches: 10.

The chain is built from TRBV7-2 and TRBJ2-1; D not certain. Looked up from germline, CDR1 is SGHTA and CDR2 is FQGNSA. V was pared by 8 bases and J by 0 bases, with 11 bases between. This CDR3 is 14 amino acids long. The CDR3 region is CASALESSYNEQFF. The CDR3 DNA reads TGTGCCAGCGCTCTGGAGAGCTCCTACAATGAGCAGTTCTTC.

This sequence joins TRBV30 and TRBJ1-3; D unclear. V was shortened by 5 bases and J by 9 bases, with 17 bases between the two germline ends. The CDR3 is made up of 13 amino acids. The germline CDR1 and CDR2 sequences are GTSNPN and SVGIG (reference sequence). The CDR3 bases are TGTGCCTGGGCTCCGGACCGCGCGGGCACCATATATTTT. Protein: CAWAPDRAGTIYF.

The rearrangement links TRBV4-3 to TRBJ2-6; 8 bases align to TRBD2. Germline V gene lookup returns CDR1 LGHNA and CDR2 YSLEER. CDR3 length equals 17 residues. The V gene end was trimmed by 0 bases and the J gene end by 2 bases; junction bases not matched to a gene: 3. The CDR3 spells CASSQDRGGAGANVLTF. The CDR3 DNA follows: TGCGCCAGCAGCCAAGATCGGGGGGGCGCTGGGGCCAACGTCCTGACTTTC.

This chain links TRBV7-2 with TRBJ2-7, with D unclear. There are 15 residues in the CDR3. In germline, CDR1 is SGHTA, CDR2 FQGNSA. Trimming shortened V by 5 bases and J by 2 bases, and 16 bases separated the two germline ends. The CDR3 DNA reads as TGTGCCAGCAGCCAGGTAGTGGCGACCCCCTACGAGCAGTACTTC. Its translation: CASSQVVATPYEQYF.

The genes are TRBV15 and TRBJ1-4, with D possibly TRBD1 on 5 matching bases. The V and J ends lost 4 bases and 8 bases respectively, with 11 bases between them. Germline V gene sequence: CDR1 LNHNV, CDR2 YYDKDF (reference sequence). The length of the CDR3 is 13 residues. In nucleotides, the CDR3 is TGTGCCACCAGCATAACGCGGGGCGAAAAACTGTTTTTT. Translation gives CATSITRGEKLFF. Together with reference TRBV15 and TRBJ1-4, the CDR3 gives the full variable domain: DAMVIQNPRYQVTQFGKPVTLSCSQTLNHNVMYWYQQKSSQAPKLLFHYYDKDFNNEADTPDNFQSRRPNTSFCFLDIRSPGLGDTAMYLCATSITRGEKLFFGSGTQLSVL.

The genes are TRBV4-3 and TRBJ2-1; 8 nucleotides match TRBD2. After removal of 4 bases from V and 5 bases from J, the junction contained 13 bases not matched to a gene. The CDR3 has 17 amino acids. The germline gives CDR1 LGHNA, CDR2 YSLEER. CDR3 amino acids: CASSLRGPGLGNNEQFF. The CDR3 DNA follows: TGCGCCAGCAGCCTTCGAGGTCCGGGACTAGGCAACAATGAGCAGTTCTTC.

The CDR3 DNA follows: TGTGCTAGTGGCAGAGAGACAGGGGCGAATGGCTACACCTTC. Amino acid sequence: CASGRETGANGYTF. The chain carries TRBV12-5 and TRBJ1-2; 8 bases agree with TRBD1. V lost 6 bases to trimming and J lost 6 bases; unmatched junction nucleotides: 9. CDR1 is LGHNT and CDR2 is FRNRAP in the germline V gene. The CDR3 is 14 amino acids.

This sequence joins TRBV5-1 and TRBJ1-1; D is uncertain. Per the germline V gene, CDR1 is SGHRS and CDR2 is YFSETQ. The V gene lost 3 bases and the J gene lost 0 bases, with 12 bases spanning the gap. CDR3 length: 15 residues. The CDR3 spells CASSSKPKMNTEAFF. CDR3 bases: TGCGCCAGCAGCTCAAAACCAAAAATGAACACTGAAGCTTTCTTT.

V usage is TRBV14 and J usage is TRBJ2-2, with D possibly matching TRBD1 (6 bases). This CDR3 has 16 amino acids. Germline-derived CDR1 and CDR2 are SGHDN and FVKESK. V lost 4 bases and J lost 3, with 15 bases in between. The CDR3 loop reads CASSPMGTTYTGELFF. DNA for the CDR3: TGTGCCAGCAGCCCGATGGGGACAACCTACACCGGGGAGCTGTTTTTT. Drawing the rest from reference TRBV14 and TRBJ2-2, the complete variable domain is EAGVTQFPSHSVIEKGQTVTLRCDPISGHDNLYWYRRVMGKEIKFLLHFVKESKQDESGMPNNRFLAERTGGTYSTLKVQPAELEDSGVYFCASSPMGTTYTGELFFGEGSRLTVL.

For this clone: Distinct nucleotide sequences in the sample also encode this CDR3. The V gene is TRBV10-3, the J gene TRBJ2-1; no definite D call. This CDR3 is 11 amino acids long. The germline CDR1 and CDR2 sequences are ENHRY and SYGVKD. The V gene lost 2 bases and the J gene lost 8 bases, with 4 bases spanning the gap. The CDR3 loop is CAISEQDEQFF. The CDR3, as DNA: TGTGCCATCAGTGAGCAGGATGAGCAGTTCTTC.

J is TRBJ1-4 and V is TRBV15, with D possibly matching TRBD1 (6 bases). CDR1 is LNHNV and CDR2 is YYDKDF in the germline V gene (reference sequence). The length of the CDR3 is 14 residues. V was pared by 9 bases and J by 6 bases, with 17 bases between. CDR3 sequence reads: CATKRTEGDEKLFF. The CDR3 DNA follows: TGTGCCACAAAACGGACAGAGGGAGATGAAAAACTGTTTTTT.

The table lists this clone with a count of one. This rearrangement joins TRBV1 to TRBJ2-5; the D call TRBD2 from the table was never checked on the DNA. TRBV1 is a pseudogene locus. The CDR3 consists of 17 residues. The DNA for the CDR3 is TGCACCAGCAGCCAAGTTTCGGGTTCCGGGAGTCGAGAGACCCAGTACTTC. This codes for CTSSQVSGSGSRETQYF.

This clone has a single count. The chain employs TRBV18 and TRBJ1-5; D is perhaps TRBD1 (6 bases). This CDR3 contains 15 residues. Germline V CDR1 and CDR2: KGHSH, LQKENI. V lost 4 bases and J 3 bases, leaving 13 bases between the germline ends. The CDR3 region is CASSRTADPNQPQHF. The CDR3 bases are TGTGCCAGCTCACGGACAGCGGACCCCAATCAGCCCCAGCATTTT.